One sample yielded the 29 T cell receptor beta chains listed below, sequenced in a study of T-cell reconstitution after alpha-beta-depleted transplantation in children. Preparation of the TCRbeta library was carried out with unique molecular identifiers. In TCRdb, the PCR reads were re-called with MiXCR into one record per CDR3 protein. The repertoire holds hundreds of thousands of distinct CDR3 sequences, with under 15% as singletons. Specimen: PBMCs, mostly from graft donor cells, collected 360 days after TCRalphabeta/CD19-depleted stem cell transplant. The origin of the receptors is a male patient between 10 and 17 years old who had a stem cell transplant for acute myeloid leukemia, so the T cells may come from the graft donor.

The chain recombines TRBV12-3 or TRBV12-4 with TRBJ1-2; D possibly corresponds to TRBD1 (5 bases). Trimming stripped 6 bases from V and 0 bases from J, with 11 bases between. The CDR3 loop spans 14 amino acids. As DNA, the CDR3 is TGTGCCAGCAGCAAGGGGCAAGCTAACTATGGCTACACCTTC. Its translation is CASSKGQANYGYTF.

This rearrangement joins TRBV5-1 to TRBJ2-7, with 8 nucleotides matching TRBD2. The CDR3 totals 16 residues. V lost 0 bases to trimming and J lost 2 bases; unmatched junction nucleotides: 7. Germline CDR1 is SGHRS and CDR2 is YFSETQ. In DNA, the CDR3 is TGCGCCAGCAGCTTGGCCAGGCGGGAGGCCACCTACGAGCAGTACTTC. This gives the protein CASSLARREATYEQYF.

In this sample, this clonotype turned up many times. This chain joins TRBV20-1 and TRBJ2-7, with 10 bases lining up with TRBD2. The germline V gene has CDR1 DFQATT and CDR2 SNEGSKA (reference sequence). This CDR3 has 14 amino acids. The CDR3 DNA reads TGCCTAGAAACCCCAGCGGGAGGGGGGGACGAGCAGTACTTC. Translating gives CLETPAGGGDEQYF.

This clonotype was found many times. V gene TRBV12-3 or TRBV12-4 combines with J gene TRBJ2-5; D gene unclear. Trimming cost V 3 bases and J 4 bases, with 6 bases left between them. CDR3 length: 12 residues. The CDR3 sequence: CASSFERETQYF. CDR3 in DNA: TGTGCCAGCAGTTTCGAGCGAGAGACCCAGTACTTC.

The J gene is TRBJ2-7, the V gene TRBV25-1; D might be TRBD1 or TRBD2, each matching 5 bases. Germline CDR1 MGHDK, CDR2 SYGVNS. V was cut by 4 bases and J by 6 bases, with 19 bases left in between. The CDR3 has 15 amino acids. The CDR3 sequence: CASSGLVGVRGEQYF. In DNA, the CDR3 is TGTGCCAGCAGTGGTCTGGTGGGAGTAAGGGGCGAGCAGTACTTC.

This clonotype was detected only once. The rearrangement links TRBV12-3 or TRBV12-4 to TRBJ2-7; 9 nucleotides align to TRBD2. CDR3 size: 15 residues. Trimming at V came to 7 bases and at J to 3 bases, leaving 10 bases not matched to a gene. CDR3 in DNA: TGTGCCAGCAAGAGGGAACTAGCGGGCCACTACGAGCAGTACTTC. Its protein product is CASKRELAGHYEQYF.

The table lists this clonotype with a few counts. The V and J genes are TRBV24-1 and TRBJ2-1, with D tentatively TRBD1 (6 bases). CDR1 and CDR2 from the germline V gene are KGHDR and SFDVKD. The CDR3 contains 15 residues. V was pared by 7 bases and J by 8 bases, with 20 bases between. In DNA form, the CDR3 reads TGTGCCACCAGCGGGACACGGGAACCTAACCATGAGCAGTTCTTC. Amino acid sequence: CATSGTREPNHEQFF.

This clonotype is a singleton in its sample. The gene calls are TRBV23-1 and TRBJ2-1, with no clear D. TRBV23-1 is an open reading frame, and its role is uncertain. The CDR3 is 17 residues long. With 2 bases removed from V and 0 bases from J, the gap between germline ends came to 14 bases. CDR3 in amino acids: CASSQPGDNSSYNEQFF. DNA for the CDR3: TGCGCCAGCAGTCAACCCGGAGACAATAGCTCCTACAATGAGCAGTTCTTC.

J is TRBJ1-1 and V is TRBV11-1, with 12 bases that match TRBD1. V gave up 5 bases and J gave up 3 bases; unmatched junction bases: 13. The CDR3 extends over 18 amino acids. CDR1 and CDR2 (germline): SGHAT, FQDESV (reference sequence). CDR3 sequence reads: CASSASFGTGGGDTEAFF. CDR3 sequence (DNA): TGTGCCAGCAGCGCATCTTTCGGGACAGGGGGCGGAGACACTGAAGCTTTCTTT.

This clonotype has a handful of counts. The V call is TRBV20-1, the J call TRBJ2-3; D is undetermined. V was shortened by 6 bases and J by 2 bases, with 9 bases between the two germline ends. Germline V gene lookup returns CDR1 DFQATT and CDR2 SNEGSKA (reference sequence). This CDR3 is 12 amino acids long. This chain's CDR3 is CSATLTTDTQYF. The CDR3 nucleotides read TGCAGTGCAACCCTCACCACAGATACGCAGTATTTT.

This chain joins TRBV7-3 and TRBJ2-7; no clear D gene. Germline-derived CDR1 and CDR2 are SGHTA and FQGTGA. V dropped 6 bases and J dropped 5 bases, with 14 bases sitting between them. The CDR3 sequence is 13 residues long. CDR3 sequence: CASSSSYRDEQYF. The DNA for the CDR3 is TGTGCCAGCAGTAGTTCTTACCGGGACGAGCAGTACTTC.

This clonotype was counted between two and nine times. J is TRBJ2-2 and V is TRBV12-5; 7 bases map to TRBD1. This CDR3 has 15 amino acids. Losses at the gene ends were 5 bases for V and 7 bases for J; bases not matched to a gene: 10. Germline assignment: CDR1 LGHNT and CDR2 FRNRAP. CDR3 DNA sequence: TGTGCTAGTGGTCCAGGGGAAGGGGGCGGCGGGGAGCTGTTTTTT. Translated, it gives CASGPGEGGGGELFF.

The V gene is TRBV20-1, the J gene TRBJ2-1; either TRBD1 or TRBD2 may supply D (5 bases each). The germline V and J ends were trimmed by 1 base and 10 bases, with 14 bases remaining between them. Germline-derived CDR1 and CDR2 are DFQATT and SNEGSKA (reference sequence). The CDR3 totals 13 residues. The CDR3 DNA reads as TGCAGTGCTAGAGGGGACCGCGCCTGGGAGCAGTTCTTC. It translates to CSARGDRAWEQFF.

This clonotype has more than one count but fewer than ten. This chain connects TRBV4-3 to TRBJ2-3; D gene unclear. Germline CDR1 and CDR2: LGHNA and YSLEER. The CDR3 totals 14 residues. The germline V and J ends were trimmed by 3 bases and 4 bases, with 11 bases remaining between them. The chain's CDR3 is CASSQDPGADTQYF. The DNA for the CDR3 is TGCGCCAGCAGCCAGGACCCAGGAGCAGATACGCAGTATTTT.

The chain combines TRBV3-1 with TRBJ2-7; D not resolved. Germline V gene sequence: CDR1 LGHDT, CDR2 YNNKEL (reference sequence). The V gene lost 2 bases and the J gene lost 3 bases, with 14 bases spanning the gap. CDR3 length: 15 amino acids. CDR3 DNA sequence: TGTGCCAGCAGCCAAAATAGCAGGTACCTCTACGAGCAGTACTTC. Residues: CASSQNSRYLYEQYF.

This clonotype was counted a few times. The J gene is TRBJ2-1, the V gene TRBV28; D uncertain. V was clipped by 4 bases and J by 6 bases, with 19 bases between them. Germline V gene lookup returns CDR1 MDHEN and CDR2 SYDVKM. The CDR3 contains 16 residues. This chain's CDR3 is CASSWYRAPAGNEQFF. The CDR3 DNA reads TGTGCCAGCAGTTGGTACCGGGCCCCGGCAGGCAATGAGCAGTTCTTC.

The chain carries TRBV29-1 and TRBJ2-1; weak D call: TRBD2 (6 bases). V lost 6 bases to trimming and J lost 6 bases, with 18 bases between them. The CDR3 spans 14 residues. The germline V gene encodes CDR1 SQVTM and CDR2 ANQGSEA. The CDR3 DNA reads as TGCAGCGTGGAGGGGCAGGGTAGAGTCAATGAGCAGTTCTTC. Translated, it gives CSVEGQGRVNEQFF.

This clonotype was detected only a few times. This chain connects TRBV5-1 to TRBJ2-1; 10 nucleotides line up with TRBD2. V lost 5 bases, J lost 8 bases, and 13 bases stayed unmatched. Looked up from germline, CDR1 is SGHRS and CDR2 is YFSETQ. This CDR3 contains 16 residues. The DNA of the CDR3 is TGCGCCAGCAGGGGGGGTGTGCTAGCGGGAGTCCATGAGCAGTTCTTC. Translated, it gives CASRGGVLAGVHEQFF.

The rearrangement joins TRBV6-1 to TRBJ2-2; D perhaps matches TRBD2 (5 bases). The V gene's germline CDR1 is MNHNS and CDR2 SASEGT. There are 16 residues in the CDR3. Trimming took off 6 bases at V and 6 bases at J, with 20 bases between the two ends. DNA for the CDR3: TGTGCCAGCAGAAAAAACGGGGTATTGGCGGCCGGGGAGCTGTTTTTT. Its protein product is CASRKNGVLAAGELFF.

The chain has TRBV7-2 and TRBJ2-7; 7 positions match TRBD2. The V and J ends lost 7 bases and 4 bases, in that order; junction bases with no gene match: 10. Looked up from germline, CDR1 is SGHTA and CDR2 is FQGNSA. The CDR3 has 14 residues. CDR3 nucleotides: TGTGCCAGCATCCAGACTGGACTAGGGTACGAGCAGTACTTC. It translates to CASIQTGLGYEQYF.

V gene TRBV29-1 combines with J gene TRBJ2-7, with D maybe TRBD1 (5 bases). The germline gives CDR1 SQVTM, CDR2 ANQGSEA. Trimming removed 3 bases at V and 5 bases at J, with 14 bases between. This CDR3 is built from 13 residues. In nucleotides, the CDR3 is TGCAGCGTTGAGACCACAGGTTTCAACGAGCAGTACTTC. Translation gives CSVETTGFNEQYF.

This clonotype occurred a few times. This CDR3 reads CASSPGLEVREQFF. CDR3 DNA: TGTGCCAGCAGTCCGGGACTAGAAGTTCGGGAGCAGTTCTTC. V usage is TRBV27 and J usage is TRBJ2-1; 8 bases are shared with TRBD2. The J segment lost 10 bases and the V segment lost 5 bases, leaving 10 bases of the junction unmatched. This CDR3 is 14 amino acids long. Looked up from germline, CDR1 is MNHEY and CDR2 is SMNVEV (reference sequence).

This sequence joins TRBV7-3 and TRBJ2-1; TRBD1 matches at 10 bases. Germline V CDR1 and CDR2: SGHTA, FQGTGA. There are 17 residues in the CDR3. V shed 2 bases, J shed 8 bases, and the junction held 12 bases outside the gene matches. The CDR3 here is CASSLGVRGTGDDEQFF. The DNA of the CDR3 is TGTGCCAGCAGCTTAGGCGTTCGAGGGACAGGGGACGATGAGCAGTTCTTC.

The chain combines TRBV14 with TRBJ2-1; TRBD2 aligns across 9 bases. This CDR3 region has 16 residues. Germline CDR1 reads SGHDN; CDR2 reads FVKESK. V lost 1 base to trimming and J lost 6 bases; unmatched junction nucleotides: 7. The CDR3 sequence: CASSQVGTSRFNEQFF. The CDR3 nucleotides are TGTGCCAGCAGCCAAGTAGGGACTAGCCGATTCAATGAGCAGTTCTTC.

This chain joins TRBV3-1 and TRBJ2-7; 11 nucleotides match TRBD2. The CDR3 loop spans 15 amino acids. Germline CDR1 and CDR2: LGHDT and YNNKEL (reference sequence). V lost 2 bases to trimming and J lost 2 bases; unmatched junction nucleotides: 2. The CDR3 loop is CASSQLTSGTYEQYF. For the CDR3, the DNA is TGTGCCAGCAGCCAATTGACTAGCGGGACCTACGAGCAGTACTTC.

This clonotype was observed many times. The J gene is TRBJ2-5, the V gene TRBV28; 10 bases fit TRBD1. The CDR3 spans 19 residues. V was pared by 5 bases and J by 3 bases, with 18 bases of the junction left unmatched. Per the germline V gene, CDR1 is MDHEN and CDR2 is SYDVKM. Here the CDR3 DNA reads TGTGCCAGCAGTCACGCTTCGGACAGGGGGGGTTTGTTCGAAGAGACCCAGTACTTC. Residues: CASSHASDRGGLFEETQYF.

This clonotype was seen a handful of times. The chain links TRBV29-1 to TRBJ1-4; possible D gene TRBD1, 5 bases. Trimming removed 6 bases at V and 8 bases at J, with 13 bases between. The germline V gene has CDR1 SQVTM and CDR2 ANQGSEA. The CDR3 has 12 amino acids. In DNA, the CDR3 is TGCAGCGTAAGGGACGGCGGGGAAAAACTGTTTTTT. It specifies CSVRDGGEKLFF.

The J gene is TRBJ2-7, the V gene TRBV28, with D perhaps matching TRBD1 (5 bases). CDR3 size: 15 residues. V lost 2 bases, J lost 2 bases, and 13 bases lay in between. Germline V gene lookup returns CDR1 MDHEN and CDR2 SYDVKM. As DNA, the CDR3 is TGTGCCAGCAGTTTACAGGGATCTTTTGCCTACGAGCAGTACTTC. It codes for CASSLQGSFAYEQYF.

V and J are TRBV20-1 and TRBJ2-1; D is possibly TRBD1 (6 bases). The length of the CDR3 is 14 residues. In germline, CDR1 is DFQATT, CDR2 SNEGSKA (reference sequence). Trimming stripped 3 bases from V and 2 bases from J, with 11 bases between. CDR3: CSARRDTTYNEQFF. The CDR3, as DNA: TGCAGTGCTAGGAGGGACACCACCTACAATGAGCAGTTCTTC.